These 20 T cell receptor beta chains came from one sample sequenced in a study of blood T cell repertoires in COVID-19. TCRdb's copy holds only in-frame clones and misses some; the assay was immunoSEQ multiplex PCR. This sample has more than 300,000 clones; more than 70% occur once, and the top ten carry 6% to 8.5%. The sequencing sample was made of peripheral blood. Receptors originate from a woman in her seventies with COVID-19, enrolled during active disease.

The rearrangement links TRBV4-3 to TRBJ1-1, with 8 bases identical to TRBD1. After removal of 4 bases from V and 5 bases from J, the junction contained 12 bases not matched to a gene. CDR1 is LGHNA, CDR2 YSLEER, per germline. This CDR3 is built from 16 residues. CDR3 in DNA: TGCGCCAGCAGCCCTGGCAGGGGGCTGGGTGGGACTGAAGCTTTCTTT. It encodes CASSPGRGLGGTEAFF.

This sequence joins TRBV5-5 and TRBJ2-1, with 11 bases matching TRBD2. CDR1 and CDR2 (germline): SGHKS, YYEKEE (reference sequence). The CDR3 contains 17 residues. Unmatched junction bases numbered 12, after V lost 1 base and J lost 9 bases. The DNA for the CDR3 is TGTGCCAGCAGCTTGTTAACTAGCGGGGGCCCCTGGGGTGAGCAGTTCTTC. As protein: CASSLLTSGGPWGEQFF.

This chain uses TRBV2 with TRBJ1-4, with unresolved D. Trimming took off 5 bases at V and 2 bases at J, with 15 bases between the two ends. The CDR3 is 16 amino acids. From germline, CDR1 is SNHLY and CDR2 FYNNEI. The CDR3 spells CASSPAGVRTNEKLFF. In nucleotides, the CDR3 is TGTGCCAGCAGTCCCGCCGGGGTCAGGACTAATGAAAAACTGTTTTTT.

This chain joins TRBV7-9 and TRBJ1-2; 7 positions match TRBD1. Germline V lookup: CDR1 SEHNR, CDR2 FQNEAQ (reference sequence). This CDR3 has 15 amino acids. V trimming: 5 bases; J trimming: 4 bases; junction bases outside the gene matches: 10. Here the CDR3 reads CASSAWTGSSYGYTF. CDR3 DNA: TGTGCCAGCAGCGCTTGGACAGGATCCTCCTATGGCTACACCTTC.

This clone was observed a handful of times. The chain couples TRBV2 to TRBJ2-7; 9 nucleotides align to TRBD1. This CDR3 has 14 residues. Germline V CDR1 and CDR2: SNHLY, FYNNEI. With V trimmed by 5 bases and J by 3 bases, 5 bases remained unmatched. CDR3 bases: TGTGCCAGCAGTAATCGGGACAGGGACTACGAGCAGTACTTC. This gives the protein CASSNRDRDYEQYF. The full variable domain, with the rest looked up from reference TRBV2 and TRBJ2-7, is EPEVTQTPSHQVTQMGQEVILRCVPISNHLYFYWYRQILGQKVEFLVSFYNNEISEKSEIFDDQFSVERPDGSNFTLKIRSTKLEDSAMYFCASSNRDRDYEQYFGPGTRLTVT.

This clone was counted a single time. At one boundary the junction diverges from the germline segment, which might be a read error. The chain combines TRBV9 with TRBJ2-5; 11 nucleotides match TRBD1. Germline values: CDR1 SGDLS, CDR2 YYNGEE. This CDR3 has 16 amino acids. This chain's CDR3 is CARSPLGTGGQETQYF. The CDR3, as DNA: TGTGCCCGCAGCCCCCTGGGGACAGGGGGCCAAGAGACCCAGTACTTC. Based on the CDR3 plus reference TRBV9 and TRBJ2-5, the full variable domain is DSGVTQTPKHLITATGQRVTLRCSPRSGDLSVYWYQQSLDQGLQFLIQYYNGEERAKGNILERFSAQQFPDLHSELNLSSLELGDSALYFCARSPLGTGGQETQYFGPGTRLLVL.

In its sample, this clone was seen once. The chain joins TRBV6-5 to TRBJ2-7, with D possibly TRBD2 on 7 matching bases. The V end was cut by 0 bases, the J end by 4 bases, with 13 bases between. There are 15 residues in the CDR3. CDR1 and CDR2 from the germline V gene are MNHEY and SVGAGI. In DNA, the CDR3 is TGTGCCAGCAGTTACTCGAGGAGGGGGGGTTACGAGCAGTACTTC. Its protein product is CASSYSRRGGYEQYF.

CDR3: CAWTPTVYEQYF. The CDR3 DNA reads TGTGCCTGGACCCCAACTGTCTACGAGCAGTACTTC. V gene TRBV30 combines with J gene TRBJ2-7; D unclear. V was cut by 4 bases and J by 3 bases, with 10 bases left in between. CDR3 length equals 12 residues. Germline CDR1 is GTSNPN and CDR2 is SVGIG (reference sequence).

The chain employs TRBV4-1 and TRBJ2-2; 7 bases map to TRBD2. Germline lookup yields CDR1 MGHRA and CDR2 YSYEKL. This CDR3 is built from 17 residues. The J segment lost 4 bases and the V segment lost 3 bases, leaving 11 bases of the junction unmatched. The CDR3 here is CASSQGGTATATGELFF. CDR3 coding DNA: TGCGCCAGCAGCCAGGGGGGGACGGCGACGGCCACCGGGGAGCTGTTTTTT.

The gene calls are TRBV7-2 and TRBJ2-3; 7 bases are shared with TRBD1. J was trimmed by 3 bases and V by 3 bases; bases with no gene match: 6. Looked up from germline, CDR1 is SGHTA and CDR2 is FQGNSA. The CDR3 is made up of 15 amino acids. The CDR3 region has the DNA TGTGCCAGCAGCTTGACAGGGTCATGGACAGATACGCAGTATTTT. This codes for CASSLTGSWTDTQYF.

The J gene is TRBJ1-2, the V gene TRBV19; 8 bases are a match to TRBD1. V shed 5 bases, J shed 4 bases, and the junction held 9 bases outside the gene matches. CDR1 is LNHDA, CDR2 SQIVND, per germline (reference sequence). The length of the CDR3 is 15 residues. CDR3 sequence (DNA): TGTGCCAGTAGTCGCGCGACAGGGGCTGGCTATGGCTACACCTTC. Translating gives CASSRATGAGYGYTF.

The chain uses TRBV9 and TRBJ2-3; 10 positions agree with TRBD2. Germline assignment: CDR1 SGDLS and CDR2 YYNGEE. The CDR3 is 15 residues long. V was pared by 4 bases and J by 5 bases, with 7 bases of the junction left unmatched. In DNA form, the CDR3 reads TGTGCCAGCAGCTATAGCGGGGGGCAGGGAGATACGCAGTATTTT. Its protein is CASSYSGGQGDTQYF.

The table lists this clone with a few counts. The chain joins TRBV7-2 to TRBJ1-1; a weak D match, TRBD1 (5 bases). The germline gives CDR1 SGHTA, CDR2 FQGNSA. The CDR3 spans 15 residues. V lost 2 bases and J 1 base, leaving 11 bases between the germline ends. The CDR3 sequence: CASSLFAGKNTEAFF. The CDR3 coding sequence is TGTGCCAGCAGCTTATTTGCAGGGAAGAACACTGAAGCTTTCTTT.

In its sample, this clone was seen many times. The J gene is TRBJ1-3, the V gene TRBV5-4, with D unclear. Trimming cost V 3 bases and J 0 bases, with 7 bases left between them. Germline V CDR1 and CDR2: SGHNT, YYREEE (reference sequence). This CDR3 comprises 14 residues. The CDR3 loop is CASSSILSGNTIYF. DNA for the CDR3: TGTGCCAGCAGCTCAATACTCTCTGGAAACACCATATATTTT.

The CDR3 is CASTSQGREGEKLFF. CDR3 DNA sequence: TGTGCCAGCACCTCTCAGGGAAGGGAGGGTGAAAAACTGTTTTTT. This sequence joins TRBV28 and TRBJ1-4, with a weak D call TRBD1 (5 bases). Trimming took 7 bases from V and 7 from J, leaving 19 bases between them. CDR1 and CDR2 (germline): MDHEN, SYDVKM. The CDR3 is 15 amino acids.

The V call is TRBV19, the J call TRBJ1-4; a weak D match, TRBD1 (6 bases). CDR1 is LNHDA and CDR2 is SQIVND in the germline V gene (reference sequence). V was pared by 5 bases and J by 1 base, with 8 bases between. The CDR3 contains 14 residues. As DNA, the CDR3 is TGTGCCAGTAGTCACAGGGAAACTAATGAAAAACTGTTTTTT. It is translated as CASSHRETNEKLFF.

The chain uses TRBV5-1 and TRBJ2-2; D call uncertain. The V end was cut by 0 bases, the J end by 1 base, with 7 bases between. The germline V gene has CDR1 SGHRS and CDR2 YFSETQ. The CDR3 has 15 residues. CDR3 nucleotide sequence: TGCGCCAGCAGCTTGGGGCACCAGAACACCGGGGAGCTGTTTTTT. It yields the protein CASSLGHQNTGELFF.

The chain carries TRBV21-1 and TRBJ2-1; TRBD2 is the table's D call, not checked against the DNA. TRBV21-1 counts as a pseudogene. The CDR3 has 15 amino acids. CDR3 in amino acids: CASSKDELTYNEQFF. The CDR3, as DNA: TGTGCCAGCAGCAAAGACGAGTTAACCTACAATGAGCAGTTCTTC.

The rearrangement uses TRBV2 and TRBJ1-5; a possible D gene is TRBD1 (5 bases). CDR3 length equals 16 residues. V lost 4 bases to trimming and J lost 3 bases, with 16 bases between them. Germline V CDR1 and CDR2: SNHLY, FYNNEI. The CDR3 spells CASSVDISAFNQPQHF. In nucleotides, the CDR3 is TGTGCCAGCAGTGTGGACATAAGCGCCTTCAATCAGCCCCAGCATTTT.

The CDR3 DNA is TGTGCCAGCAGCGTGGGGCGGGGGTCCACAGATACGCAGTATTTT. The encoded protein is CASSVGRGSTDTQYF. The V gene is TRBV9, the J gene TRBJ2-3; 7 bases agree with TRBD2. The CDR3 is 15 amino acids. V lost 2 bases, J lost 2 bases, and 5 bases stayed unmatched. Germline V gives CDR1 SGDLS, CDR2 YYNGEE.